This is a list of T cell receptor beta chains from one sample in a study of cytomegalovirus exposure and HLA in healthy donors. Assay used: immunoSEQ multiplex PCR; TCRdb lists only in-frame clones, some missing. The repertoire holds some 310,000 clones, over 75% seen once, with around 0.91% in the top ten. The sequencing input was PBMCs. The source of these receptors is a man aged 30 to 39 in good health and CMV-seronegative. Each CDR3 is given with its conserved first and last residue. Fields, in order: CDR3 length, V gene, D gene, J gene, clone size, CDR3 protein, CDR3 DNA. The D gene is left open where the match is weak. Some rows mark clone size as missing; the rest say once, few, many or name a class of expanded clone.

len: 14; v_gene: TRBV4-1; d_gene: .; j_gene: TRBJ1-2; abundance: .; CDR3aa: CASSQELPGYGYTF; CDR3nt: TGCGCCAGCAGCCAAGAGCTACCTGGCTATGGCTACACCTTC
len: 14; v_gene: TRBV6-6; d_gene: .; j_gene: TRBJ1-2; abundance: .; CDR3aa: CASSEGLSNYGYTF; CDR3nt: TGTGCCAGCAGTGAGGGACTCTCTAACTATGGCTACACCTTC
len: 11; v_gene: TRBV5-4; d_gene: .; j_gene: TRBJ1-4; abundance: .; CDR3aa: CASRVGEKLFF; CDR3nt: TGTGCCAGCAGGGTCGGTGAAAAACTGTTTTTT
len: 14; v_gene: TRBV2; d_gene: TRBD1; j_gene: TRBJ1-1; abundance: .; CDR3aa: CASRTTGGRTEAFF; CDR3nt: TGTGCCAGCAGAACGACAGGGGGACGGACTGAAGCTTTCTTT
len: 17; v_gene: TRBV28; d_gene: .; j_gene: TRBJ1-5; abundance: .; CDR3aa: CASSLPRDANSNQPQHF; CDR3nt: TGTGCCAGCAGTTTACCGCGGGACGCTAATAGCAATCAGCCCCAGCATTTT
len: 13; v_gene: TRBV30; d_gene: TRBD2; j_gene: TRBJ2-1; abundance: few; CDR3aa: CALGLAGYNEQFF; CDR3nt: TGTGCCCTAGGACTAGCGGGTTACAATGAGCAGTTCTTC
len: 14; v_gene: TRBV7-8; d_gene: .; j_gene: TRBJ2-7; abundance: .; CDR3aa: CASSSRDRDYEQYF; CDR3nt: TGTGCCAGCAGCTCGCGGGACCGCGACTACGAGCAGTACTTC
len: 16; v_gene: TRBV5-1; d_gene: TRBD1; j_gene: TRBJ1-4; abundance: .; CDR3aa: CASSWRDRGVGEKLFF; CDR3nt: TGCGCCAGCAGCTGGAGGGACAGGGGGGTAGGTGAAAAACTGTTTTTT
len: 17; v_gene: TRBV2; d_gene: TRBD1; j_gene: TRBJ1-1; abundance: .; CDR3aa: CASSGDLGTGFYTEAFF; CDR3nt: TGTGCCAGCAGTGGAGATTTGGGGACAGGGTTTTATACTGAAGCTTTCTTT
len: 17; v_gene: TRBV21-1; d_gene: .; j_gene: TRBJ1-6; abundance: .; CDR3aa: CASSKGQGRAYNSPLHF; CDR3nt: TGTGCCAGCAGCAAAGGACAGGGGAGAGCTTATAATTCACCCCTCCACTTT
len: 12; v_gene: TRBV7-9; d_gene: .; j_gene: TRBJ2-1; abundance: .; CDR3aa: CASSLAGGKQFF; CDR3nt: TGTGCCAGCAGCTTAGCCGGGGGTAAGCAGTTCTTC
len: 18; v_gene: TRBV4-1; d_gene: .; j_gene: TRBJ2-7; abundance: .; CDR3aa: CASSQVPLGLAGPYEQYF; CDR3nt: TGCGCCAGCAGCCAAGTCCCTCTTGGACTTGCCGGTCCCTACGAGCAGTACTTC
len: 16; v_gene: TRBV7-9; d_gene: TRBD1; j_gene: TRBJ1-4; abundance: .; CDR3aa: CASSLGIGTENEKLFF; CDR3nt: TGTGCCAGCAGCTTAGGAATTGGGACAGAGAATGAAAAACTGTTTTTT
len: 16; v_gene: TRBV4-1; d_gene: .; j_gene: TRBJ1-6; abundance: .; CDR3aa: CASSQDTQGHWSPLHF; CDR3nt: TGCGCCAGCAGCCAAGATACACAGGGACATTGGTCACCCCTCCACTTT
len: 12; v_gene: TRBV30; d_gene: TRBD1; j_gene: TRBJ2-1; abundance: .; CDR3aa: CAWDRAYNEQFF; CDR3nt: TGTGCCTGGGACAGGGCCTACAATGAGCAGTTCTTC
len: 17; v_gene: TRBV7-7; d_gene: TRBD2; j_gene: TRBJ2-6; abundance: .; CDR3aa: CASSFGQGGTGANVLTF; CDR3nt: TGTGCCAGCAGCTTTGGGCAGGGAGGGACTGGGGCCAACGTCCTGACTTTC
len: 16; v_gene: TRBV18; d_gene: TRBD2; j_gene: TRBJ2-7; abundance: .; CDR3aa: CASSPAVTSVRHEQYF; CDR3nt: TGTGCCAGCTCACCAGCGGTGACTAGCGTTCGCCACGAGCAGTACTTC
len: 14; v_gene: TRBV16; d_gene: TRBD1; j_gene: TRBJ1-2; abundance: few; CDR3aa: CASSQSEPRDSQSF; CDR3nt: TGTGCCAGCAGCCAATCGGAGCCGCGGGACAGCCAAAGCTTC
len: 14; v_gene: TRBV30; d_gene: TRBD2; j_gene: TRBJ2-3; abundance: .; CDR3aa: CAWSISGGTDTQYF; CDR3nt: TGTGCCTGGAGTATTAGCGGGGGCACAGATACGCAGTATTTT
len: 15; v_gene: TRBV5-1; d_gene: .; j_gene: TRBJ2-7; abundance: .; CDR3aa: CASSLAGTLTYEQYF; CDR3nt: TGCGCCAGCAGCTTGGCCGGGACTTTAACCTACGAGCAGTACTTC
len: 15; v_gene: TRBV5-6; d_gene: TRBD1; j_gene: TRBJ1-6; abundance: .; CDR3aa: CASSLSGTGTESLHF; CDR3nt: TGTGCCAGCAGCTTGTCCGGGACAGGGACTGAATCCCTCCACTTT
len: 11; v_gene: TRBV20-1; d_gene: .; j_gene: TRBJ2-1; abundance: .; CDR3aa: CSASPQYEQFF; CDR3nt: TGCAGTGCTAGCCCTCAGTACGAGCAGTTCTTC
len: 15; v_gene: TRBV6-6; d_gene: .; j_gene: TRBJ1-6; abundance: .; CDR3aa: CASRRQILANSPLHF; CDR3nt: TGTGCCAGCAGAAGACAGATACTCGCTAATTCACCCCTCCACTTT
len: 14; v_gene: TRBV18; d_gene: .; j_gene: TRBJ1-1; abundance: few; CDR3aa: CASSQTQGRTEAFF; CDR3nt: TGTGCCAGCTCCCAAACGCAGGGGAGAACTGAAGCTTTCTTT
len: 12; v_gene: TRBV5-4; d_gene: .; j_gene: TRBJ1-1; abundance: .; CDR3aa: CASSSKGYEAFF; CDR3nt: TGTGCCAGCAGCTCGAAGGGGTACGAAGCTTTCTTT
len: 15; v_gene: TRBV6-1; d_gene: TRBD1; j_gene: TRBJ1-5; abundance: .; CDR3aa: CASSVRQGMNQPQHF; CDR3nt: TGTGCCAGCAGTGTTAGACAGGGGATGAATCAGCCCCAGCATTTT
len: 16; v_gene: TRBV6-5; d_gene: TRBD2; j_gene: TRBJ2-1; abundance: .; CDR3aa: CASSYSLAGGTNEQFF; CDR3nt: TGTGCCAGCAGTTACTCCTTAGCGGGGGGGACCAATGAGCAGTTCTTC
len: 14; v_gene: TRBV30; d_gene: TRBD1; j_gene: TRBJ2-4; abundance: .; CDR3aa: CAWTQGAAKNIQYF; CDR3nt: TGTGCCTGGACCCAGGGGGCGGCCAAAAACATTCAGTACTTC
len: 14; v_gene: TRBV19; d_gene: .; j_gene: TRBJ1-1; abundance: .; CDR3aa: CASRNLTGNTEAFF; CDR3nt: TGTGCCAGTAGGAACCTGACAGGGAACACTGAAGCTTTCTTT
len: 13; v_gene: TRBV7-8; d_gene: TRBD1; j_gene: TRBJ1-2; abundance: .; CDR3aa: CASSPGGSNGYTF; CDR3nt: TGTGCCAGCAGCCCAGGGGGCTCGAATGGCTACACCTTC
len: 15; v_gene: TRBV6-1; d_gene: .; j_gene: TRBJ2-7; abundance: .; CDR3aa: CASSESPRRAYEQYF; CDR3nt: TGTGCTAGCAGTGAAAGCCCCCGACGGGCCTACGAGCAGTACTTC
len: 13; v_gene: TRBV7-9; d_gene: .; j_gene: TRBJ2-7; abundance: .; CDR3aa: CASSLGFRGEQYF; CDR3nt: TGTGCCAGCAGCTTAGGATTCAGGGGCGAGCAGTACTTC
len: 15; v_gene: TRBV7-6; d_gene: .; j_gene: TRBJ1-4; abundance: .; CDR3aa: CASSLSGFGGEKLFF; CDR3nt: TGTGCCAGCAGCTTATCGGGGTTCGGAGGTGAAAAACTGTTTTTT
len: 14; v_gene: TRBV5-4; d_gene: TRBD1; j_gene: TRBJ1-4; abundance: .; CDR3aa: CASSFGGGDEKLFF; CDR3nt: TGTGCCAGCAGCTTTGGAGGGGGCGATGAAAAACTGTTTTTT
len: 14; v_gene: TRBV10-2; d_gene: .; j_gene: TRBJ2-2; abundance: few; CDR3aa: CASRGTQNTGELFF; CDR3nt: TGCGCCAGCAGGGGGACACAGAACACCGGGGAGCTGTTTTTT
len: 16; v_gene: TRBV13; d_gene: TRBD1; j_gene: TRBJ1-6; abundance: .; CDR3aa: CASSLGLGTGPKPLHF; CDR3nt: TGTGCCAGCAGCTTAGGCCTTGGGACAGGGCCTAAACCCCTCCACTTT
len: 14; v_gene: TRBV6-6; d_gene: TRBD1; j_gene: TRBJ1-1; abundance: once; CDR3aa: CASSWTGGNTEAFF; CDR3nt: TGTGCCAGCAGTTGGACAGGGGGGAACACTGAAGCTTTCTTT
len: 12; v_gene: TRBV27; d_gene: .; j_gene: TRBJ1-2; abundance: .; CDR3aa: CAIWTDYYGYTF; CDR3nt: TGTGCCATCTGGACGGACTACTATGGCTACACCTTC
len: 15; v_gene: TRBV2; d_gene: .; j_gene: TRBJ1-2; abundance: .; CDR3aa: CASIKERGINYGYTF; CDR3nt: TGTGCCAGCATTAAAGAGCGGGGGATCAACTATGGCTACACCTTC
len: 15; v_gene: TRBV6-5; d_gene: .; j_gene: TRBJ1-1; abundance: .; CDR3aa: CASSYEGGEDTEAFF; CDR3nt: TGTGCCAGCAGTTACGAGGGCGGTGAGGACACTGAAGCTTTCTTT
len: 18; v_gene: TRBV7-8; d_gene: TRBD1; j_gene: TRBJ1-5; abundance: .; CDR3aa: CASSLAPGQVYSNQPQHF; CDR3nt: TGTGCCAGCAGCTTAGCCCCTGGACAGGTCTATAGCAATCAGCCCCAGCATTTT
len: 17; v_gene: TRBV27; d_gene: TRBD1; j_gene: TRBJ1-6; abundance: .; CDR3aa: CASSQPRQGLRDSPLHF; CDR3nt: TGTGCCAGCAGCCAACCGAGACAGGGCCTTCGGGATTCACCCCTCCACTTT
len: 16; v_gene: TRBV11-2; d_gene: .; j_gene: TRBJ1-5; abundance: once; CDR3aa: CASSLDRGQGNQPQHF; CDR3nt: TGTGCCAGCAGCTTAGACCGAGGACAAGGCAATCAGCCCCAGCATTTT
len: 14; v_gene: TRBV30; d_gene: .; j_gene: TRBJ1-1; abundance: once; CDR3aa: CAWSVTGTNTEAFF; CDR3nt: TGTGCCTGGAGTGTAACAGGTACGAACACTGAAGCTTTCTTT
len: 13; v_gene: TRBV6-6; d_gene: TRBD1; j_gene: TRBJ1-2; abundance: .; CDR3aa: CASSYSTGDGYTF; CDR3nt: TGTGCCAGCAGTTACTCGACAGGGGATGGCTACACCTTC
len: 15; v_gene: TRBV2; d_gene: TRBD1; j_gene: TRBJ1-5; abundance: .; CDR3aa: CASSYPGQGNQPQHF; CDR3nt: TGTGCCAGCAGTTACCCGGGACAGGGCAATCAGCCCCAGCATTTT
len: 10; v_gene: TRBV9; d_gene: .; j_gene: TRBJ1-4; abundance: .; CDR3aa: CASGSERLFF; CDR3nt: TGTGCCAGCGGGTCCGAGAGGCTGTTTTTT
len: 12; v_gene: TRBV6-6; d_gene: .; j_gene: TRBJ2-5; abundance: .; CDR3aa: CASSYRGETQYF; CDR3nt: TGTGCCAGCAGTTACAGGGGAGAGACCCAGTACTTC
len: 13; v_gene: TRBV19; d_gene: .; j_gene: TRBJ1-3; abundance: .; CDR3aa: CATGASSGNTIYF; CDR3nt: TGTGCCACAGGGGCCAGCTCTGGAAACACCATATATTTT
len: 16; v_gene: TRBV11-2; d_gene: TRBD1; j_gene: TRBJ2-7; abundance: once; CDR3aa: CASSSSDRGRAYEQYF; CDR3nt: TGTGCCAGCAGCTCCTCGGACAGGGGAAGGGCCTACGAGCAGTACTTC
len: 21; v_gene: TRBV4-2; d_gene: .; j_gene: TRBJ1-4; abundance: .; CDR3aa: CASSQDEKWEVGGQRHEKLFF; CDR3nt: TGTGCCAGCAGCCAAGATGAAAAATGGGAAGTAGGCGGGCAAAGGCATGAAAAACTGTTTTTT
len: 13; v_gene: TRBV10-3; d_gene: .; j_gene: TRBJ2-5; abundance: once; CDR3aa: CAISQPGRETQYF; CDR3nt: TGTGCCATCAGCCAGCCGGGGAGGGAGACCCAGTACTTC
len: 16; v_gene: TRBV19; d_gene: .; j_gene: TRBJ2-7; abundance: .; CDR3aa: CASSISGGISSYEQYF; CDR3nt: TGTGCCAGTAGTATATCGGGCGGGATAAGCTCCTACGAGCAGTACTTC
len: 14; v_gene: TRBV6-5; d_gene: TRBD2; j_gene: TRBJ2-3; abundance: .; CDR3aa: CASGRGTPTDTQYF; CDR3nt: TGTGCCAGCGGGCGGGGGACTCCCACAGATACGCAGTATTTT
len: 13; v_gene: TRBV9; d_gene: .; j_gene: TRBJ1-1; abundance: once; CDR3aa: CASTPGGITEAFF; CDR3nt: TGTGCCAGCACCCCAGGAGGTATCACTGAAGCTTTCTTT
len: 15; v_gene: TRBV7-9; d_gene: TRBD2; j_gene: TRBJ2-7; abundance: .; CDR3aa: CASSPFSGSSSEQYF; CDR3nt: TGTGCCAGCAGCCCCTTTAGCGGGTCGAGTAGCGAGCAGTACTTC
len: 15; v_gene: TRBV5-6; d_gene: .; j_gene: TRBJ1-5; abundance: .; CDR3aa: CASSLFSTANQPQHF; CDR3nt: TGTGCCAGCAGCTTGTTCAGTACAGCAAATCAGCCCCAGCATTTT
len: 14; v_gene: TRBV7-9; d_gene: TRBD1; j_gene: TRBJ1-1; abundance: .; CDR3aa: CASSRAGGYTEAFF; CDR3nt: TGTGCCAGCAGCAGGGCAGGGGGGTACACTGAAGCTTTCTTT